Shown below are 27 T cell receptor gamma chains from a single sample sequenced in a study of gammadelta T cells in human blood. TCRdb reprocessed the RT-PCR reads using CATT. The table records 150 to 200 gamma-chain clones, 2.5% to 3.5% of them present only once. Material: Vgamma9Vdelta2 gamma-delta T cells from fetal blood. These receptors were obtained from a human fetus.

Turning to this clone: This probably arose from a read error, given a far larger clone one base away. The chain employs TRGV2 and TRGJP1. TCRdb is silent on the J gene; assignment here came from matching the DNA to germline. The junction had 10 bases not matched to a gene; V was cut back by 0 bases and J by 3 bases. This CDR3 comprises 17 residues. Germline CDR1 reads EGSNGY; CDR2 reads YDSYNSKV. Here the CDR3 DNA reads TGTGCCACCTGGGACGGGCTCGTATATGCCACTGGTTGGTTCAAGATATTT. Protein sequence: CATWDGLVYATGWFKIF.

Within the sample, this clone is large. The chain recombines TRGV9 with TRGJP. No J gene was available from TCRdb, and it was assigned here by a germline match of the DNA. The V and J ends lost 0 bases and 9 bases, in that order; junction bases with no gene match: 5. The CDR3 length is 16 residues. Germline V gene lookup returns CDR1 GITISATS and CDR2 ISYDGTV (reference sequence). The CDR3 region is CALWEVHVLGKKIKVF. The CDR3 coding sequence is TGTGCCTTGTGGGAGGTGCATGTGTTGGGCAAAAAAATCAAGGTATTT.

This clone is large (0.1 to 1%) by share. The chain employs TRGV9 and TRGJP. V shed 1 base, J shed 6 bases, and the junction held 3 bases outside the gene matches. The CDR3 extends over 16 amino acids. The V gene's germline CDR1 is GITISATS and CDR2 ISYDGTV (reference sequence). CDR3 protein: CALWEVSELGKKIKVF. Written as DNA, the CDR3 is TGTGCCTTGTGGGAGGTATCAGAGTTGGGCAAAAAAATCAAGGTATTT.

By frequency in the sample, this clone is large. The chain has TRGV8 and TRGJP1. Germline CDR1 and CDR2: VENAVY and YDSYNSRV. After removal of 2 bases from V and 0 bases from J, the junction contained 0 bases not matched to a gene. This CDR3 has 14 amino acids. CDR3 amino acids: CATWDNTTGWFKIF. CDR3 coding DNA: TGTGCCACCTGGGATAATACCACTGGTTGGTTCAAGATATTT.

This clone is large by share. The V and J genes are TRGV9 and TRGJP1. The CDR3 consists of 13 residues. Germline CDR1 and CDR2: GITISATS and ISYDGTV (reference sequence). Losses at the gene ends were 4 bases for V and 1 base for J; bases not matched to a gene: 0. CDR3 in DNA: TGTGCCTTGTGGGATACCACTGGTTGGTTCAAGATATTT. This encodes CALWDTTGWFKIF.

By sample fraction, this clone is hyperexpanded. The chain recombines TRGV9 with TRGJP. Here the J gene came from matching the DNA to germline, since TCRdb omits it. The ends lost 1 base at V and 7 bases at J; junction bases unmatched: 4. Germline CDR1 and CDR2: GITISATS and ISYDGTV (reference sequence). The CDR3 runs 16 residues. CDR3 sequence: CALWEVKELGKKIKVF. In DNA, the CDR3 is TGTGCCTTGTGGGAGGTCAAGGAGTTGGGCAAAAAAATCAAGGTATTT.

This clone is classed as hyperexpanded. The chain employs TRGV9 and TRGJP1. Germline-derived CDR1 and CDR2 are GITISATS and ISYDGTV (reference sequence). The CDR3 spans 15 residues. J lost 2 bases, V lost 0 bases, and 3 bases had no gene match. CDR3 bases: TGTGCCTTGTGGGAGGTGCAAACCACTGGTTGGTTCAAGATATTT. This encodes CALWEVQTTGWFKIF.

By share of the sample, this clone is large. Possible read error: a much larger clone is one base away. The V call is TRGV10, the J call TRGJP1. TRGV10 is assigned to the ORF class and has an uncertain function. The CDR3 covers 14 residues. J was trimmed by 0 bases and V by 8 bases; bases with no gene match: 4. The CDR3 nucleotides read TGTGCTGCGTGGGATAATACCACTGGTTGGTTCAAGATATTT. Protein product: CAAWDNTTGWFKIF.

This clone was recorded a few times. The translation of this DNA and the TCRdb protein of a much larger clone differ at residue 7, probably owing to a read error; the protein shown here is translated from the DNA. V and J are TRGV10 and TRGJP1. TRGV10 is marked as an open reading frame, function uncertain. The junction had 8 bases not matched to a gene; V was cut back by 8 bases and J by 4 bases. The CDR3 is 14 residues long. This CDR3 reads CAAWDYITGWFKIF. In nucleotides, the CDR3 is TGTGCTGCGTGGGATTATATCACTGGTTGGTTCAAGATATTT.

This clone was seen a few times. This DNA's translation differs at residue 14 from TCRdb's protein, which comes from a much larger clone; a read error is likely, and the protein shown is translated from the DNA. This chain joins TRGV9 and TRGJP. The CDR3 totals 16 residues. The germline CDR1 and CDR2 sequences are GITISATS and ISYDGTV (reference sequence). The CDR3, as DNA: TGTGCCTTGTGGGAGTCATCAGAGTTGGGCAAAAAAATCAATGTATTT. It translates to CALWESSELGKKINVF.

Concerning this clone itself: A read error is likely here: a far larger clone is one base away. The chain links TRGV10 to TRGJ1 or TRGJ2. TRGV10 is an ORF for which the function is uncertain. The CDR3 length is 11 residues. CDR3 sequence reads: CAAWDYYKKLF. The CDR3 nucleotides read TGTGCTGCGTGGGATTATTATAAGAAACTCTTC.

The V call is TRGV8, the J call TRGJP1. Assignment of the J gene here rests on matching the DNA to germline, because TCRdb gives none. CDR1 is VENAVY, CDR2 YDSYNSRV, per germline. Trimming at V came to 7 bases and at J to 2 bases, leaving 4 bases not matched to a gene. CDR3 length equals 13 residues. CDR3 in DNA: TGTGCCACCTGTGGGACCACTGGTTGGTTCAAGATATTT. Translation: CATCGTTGWFKIF.

This clone is large. This chain joins TRGV9 and TRGJP. The CDR3 is 17 residues long. CDR1 GITISATS and CDR2 ISYDGTV come from the germline V gene (reference sequence). The junction had 6 bases not matched to a gene; V was cut back by 3 bases and J by 4 bases. The CDR3 coding sequence is TGTGCCTTGTGGGAGCCCAGTCAAGAGTTGGGCAAAAAAATCAAGGTATTT. It specifies CALWEPSQELGKKIKVF.

This clone is labeled as large. The chain has TRGV9 and TRGJP1. The CDR3 loop spans 15 amino acids. Trimming at V came to 0 bases and at J to 1 base, leaving 2 bases not matched to a gene. The germline CDR1 and CDR2 sequences are GITISATS and ISYDGTV (reference sequence). CDR3 protein: CALWEVLTTGWFKIF. CDR3 bases: TGTGCCTTGTGGGAGGTGCTTACCACTGGTTGGTTCAAGATATTT.

By proportion, this clone is large. Additional DNA sequences in this sample encode the identical CDR3. The chain has TRGV9 and TRGJP. Germline lookup yields CDR1 GITISATS and CDR2 ISYDGTV (reference sequence). The CDR3 has 16 amino acids. Losses at the gene ends were 0 bases for V and 6 bases for J; bases not matched to a gene: 2. This chain's CDR3 is CALWEVRELGKKIKVF. For the CDR3, the DNA is TGTGCCTTGTGGGAGGTGAGAGAGTTGGGCAAAAAAATCAAGGTATTT.

By proportion, this clone is large. This chain connects TRGV9 to TRGJP. The germline gives CDR1 GITISATS, CDR2 ISYDGTV (reference sequence). The V gene end was trimmed by 0 bases and the J gene end by 8 bases; junction bases not matched to a gene: 1. This CDR3 has 15 amino acids. CDR3 DNA sequence: TGTGCCTTGTGGGAGGTGAAGTTGGGCAAAAAAATCAAGGTATTT. Amino acids: CALWEVKLGKKIKVF.

This clone is labeled as large (0.1 to 1%). The rearrangement links TRGV9 to TRGJP. V lost 3 bases, J lost 7 bases, and 3 bases stayed unmatched. This CDR3 is 15 amino acids long. Germline CDR1 GITISATS, CDR2 ISYDGTV (reference sequence). CDR3: CALWERELGKKIKVF. The CDR3 bases are TGTGCCTTGTGGGAGAGGGAGTTGGGCAAAAAAATCAAGGTATTT.

This clone turned up a few times. TCRdb shows a much larger clone's protein in place of this DNA's translation, and the two differ at residue 9, likely through a read error; the protein shown is translated from the DNA. The chain couples TRGV9 to TRGJP. The CDR3 covers 15 residues. Germline-derived CDR1 and CDR2 are GITISATS and ISYDGTV (reference sequence). The CDR3 DNA reads TGTGCCTTGTGGGAGCAAGAGTTGGACAAAAAAATCAAGGTATTT. Translated, it gives CALWEQELDKKIKVF.

In its sample, this clone was seen a few times. The translation of this DNA and the TCRdb protein of a much larger clone differ at residue 6, probably owing to a read error; the protein shown here is translated from the DNA. The chain is built from TRGV9 and TRGJ1 or TRGJ2. Because TCRdb records no J gene, it was assigned here through a match of the DNA to germline. V lost 2 bases to trimming and J lost 0 bases; unmatched junction nucleotides: 1. CDR1 GITISATS and CDR2 ISYDGTV come from the germline V gene (reference sequence). This CDR3 is built from 13 residues. The CDR3 DNA sequence: TGTGCCTTGTGGGAGGCGAATTATTATAAGAAACTCTTT. It translates to CALWEANYYKKLF.

This clone is judged large (0.1 to 1%). V is TRGV9 and J is TRGJP. The V and J ends lost 0 bases and 5 bases, in that order; junction bases with no gene match: 7. Germline-derived CDR1 and CDR2 are GITISATS and ISYDGTV (reference sequence). The CDR3 totals 18 residues. The CDR3 region has the DNA TGTGCCTTGTGGGAGGTGCTGGTAAAAGAGTTGGGCAAAAAAATCAAGGTATTT. It encodes CALWEVLVKELGKKIKVF.

This clone was counted a few times. The mismatch at residue 3 between this DNA's translation and the TCRdb protein of a much larger clone likely reflects a read error; the protein shown is translated from the DNA. The chain combines TRGV9 with TRGJP1. The CDR3 loop spans 15 amino acids. Germline loops: CDR1 GITISATS, CDR2 ISYDGTV (reference sequence). The CDR3 sequence: CAVWEVLTTGWFKIF. For the CDR3, the DNA is TGTGCCGTGTGGGAGGTGCTTACCACTGGTTGGTTCAAGATATTT.

By sample fraction, this clone is large. The gene calls are TRGV9 and TRGJ1 or TRGJ2. Germline V gene lookup returns CDR1 GITISATS and CDR2 ISYDGTV (reference sequence). The J segment lost 3 bases and the V segment lost 3 bases, leaving 8 bases of the junction unmatched. The CDR3 consists of 14 residues. The DNA of the CDR3 is TGTGCCTTGTGGGAGCCGCTCGTTTATTATAAGAAACTCTTT. Translated: CALWEPLVYYKKLF.

By its share, this clone is large (0.1 to 1%). The gene calls are TRGV9 and TRGJ1 or TRGJ2. V gave up 0 bases and J gave up 1 base; unmatched junction bases: 0. The CDR3 runs 13 residues. Germline values: CDR1 GITISATS, CDR2 ISYDGTV (reference sequence). CDR3 nucleotides: TGTGCCTTGTGGGAGGTGAATTATTATAAGAAACTCTTT. Amino acid sequence: CALWEVNYYKKLF.

This sequence joins TRGV9 and TRGJP. CDR3 length: 17 residues. CDR1 is GITISATS, CDR2 ISYDGTV, per germline (reference sequence). With V trimmed by 0 bases and J by 4 bases, 3 bases remained unmatched. CDR3 nucleotide sequence: TGTGCCTTGTGGGAGGTGCACCAAGAGTTGGGCAAAAAAATCAAGGTATTT. Translation: CALWEVHQELGKKIKVF.

The sample holds a few counts of this clone. The TCRdb record carries a much larger clone's protein, which differs from this DNA's translation at residue 5; a read error is the likely cause, and the protein listed here is the DNA translation. The rearrangement joins TRGV9 to TRGJP. Germline values: CDR1 GITISATS, CDR2 ISYDGTV (reference sequence). There are 16 residues in the CDR3. Here the CDR3 DNA reads TGTGCCTTGTGGGTGGTGCAAGAGTTGGGCAAAAAAATCAAGGTATTT. Translated, it gives CALWVVQELGKKIKVF.

By frequency in the sample, this clone is hyperexpanded. A much larger clonotype is one base distant, so this may be a read error. The sample carries other DNA sequences with the same CDR3. This chain links TRGV9 with TRGJP. CDR3 length equals 16 residues. The ends lost 0 bases at V and 7 bases at J; junction bases unmatched: 3. In germline, CDR1 is GITISATS, CDR2 ISYDGTV (reference sequence). In DNA, the CDR3 is TGTGCCTTGTGGGAGGTGCAGGAGTTGGGCAAAAAAATCAAGGTATTT. Translating gives CALWEVQELGKKIKVF.

By share, this clone counts as large. V gene TRGV11 combines with J gene TRGJP1. TRGV11 has ORF status, its function being uncertain. Unmatched junction bases numbered 0, after V lost 5 bases and J lost 3 bases. This CDR3 contains 13 residues. The chain's CDR3 is CACWITTGWFKIF. The CDR3 coding sequence is TGTGCCTGCTGGATTACCACTGGTTGGTTCAAGATATTT.